The clone carrying this T cell receptor (beta chain) came up once. Its antigen remains unidentified. This CDR3 spans 16 amino acids. V lost 0 bases, J lost 2 bases, and 2 bases stayed unmatched. From germline, CDR1 is MNHEY and CDR2 SVGAGI. Healthy Caucasians made up all donors. The data were obtained in a study of identical twins. Each CDR3 protein is one row after TCRdb ran MiXCR on the 5' RACE reads. Of some 440,000 distinct CDR3 sequences listed, roughly 26% were seen once; the top ten hold roughly 3%. Overall study findings and caveats: Cross-sectional statistics underpinned the conclusions; the same donors were not followed.

This sample also appeared in a second study, on T cells expressing NK-cell markers. As that study records: Seven HCMV-seropositive donors and one seronegative donor made up the eight sequenced donors.

V is TRBV6-5 and J is TRBJ2-7, with 12 bases aligning to TRBD2. The clonotype comes from a woman between 18 and 29 years old in good health. Sequencing used CD4+ T cells sorted from blood. The CDR3 protein is CASSYSRTSGTYEQYF. CDR3 coding DNA: TGTGCCAGCAGTTACTCTCGGACTAGCGGGACCTACGAGCAGTACTTC.